Listed below are T cell receptor beta chains from one sample, sequenced in a study of T cells in Graves' hyperthyroidism and ophthalmopathy. TCRdb analysed the multiplex PCR reads with MiXCR anew, one entry per CDR3 protein. The sample has 300,000 or so distinct CDR3 sequences, 18% seen once. Sequenced: blood. These receptors were collected from a woman aged 45-65 years with Graves' hyperthyroidism. Both conserved end residues are part of each CDR3. The order of the fields is V gene, clone size, CDR3 length, J gene, D gene, CDR3 protein, CDR3 DNA. D genes are given only for firm matches. For some rows the clone size is stated as once, few or many, or as a class when expanded; others skip it.

TRBV7-3	few	16	TRBJ2-1	TRBD2	CASSFPSAGGPGEQFF	TGTGCCAGCAGCTTCCCCTCGGCGGGAGGGCCTGGTGAGCAGTTCTTC
TRBV7-9	many	14	TRBJ2-7	TRBD2	CASSLSGAYHEQYF	TGTGCCAGCAGCCTCAGCGGGGCCTACCACGAGCAGTACTTC
TRBV7-2	many	14	TRBJ2-5	-	CASSTGMVRETQYF	TGTGCCAGCAGTACAGGGATGGTTCGAGAGACCCAGTACTTC
TRBV5-5	-	13	TRBJ1-5	-	CASSFLVGQPQHF	TGTGCCAGCAGCTTTCTCGTGGGTCAGCCCCAGCATTTT
TRBV20-1	many	11	TRBJ2-7	-	CSARLSHEQYF	TGCAGTGCCCGACTGTCCCACGAGCAGTACTTC
TRBV10-3	many	15	TRBJ2-1	TRBD2	CAIRLAGELYNEQFF	TGTGCCATCAGACTAGCGGGGGAACTCTACAATGAGCAGTTCTTC
TRBV19	few	14	TRBJ1-6	TRBD1	CASTAGQRNSPLHF	TGTGCCAGTACCGCGGGACAGCGTAATTCACCCCTCCACTTT
TRBV3-1	-	13	TRBJ2-3	-	CASSQVLEDTQYF	TGTGCCAGCAGCCAAGTACTCGAGGATACGCAGTATTTT
TRBV7-2	few	15	TRBJ1-1	TRBD1	CASSLVDRANTEAFF	TGTGCCAGCAGCTTAGTAGACAGGGCAAACACTGAAGCTTTCTTT
TRBV5-4	-	15	TRBJ2-3	-	CASSRDWESTDTQYF	TGTGCCAGCAGCAGGGACTGGGAAAGCACAGATACGCAGTATTTT
TRBV7-2	-	14	TRBJ2-3	TRBD1	CASSQDRPTDTQYF	TGTGCCAGCAGCCAGGACAGGCCCACAGATACGCAGTATTTT
TRBV19	-	17	TRBJ2-1	TRBD2	CASSIDGLAGSYNEQFF	TGTGCCAGTAGTATAGATGGACTAGCGGGATCATACAATGAGCAGTTCTTC
TRBV28	-	15	TRBJ1-6	-	CASSLASGVGSPLHF	TGTGCCAGCAGTTTAGCCAGCGGGGTTGGATCACCCCTCCACTTT
TRBV2	many	16	TRBJ1-1	-	CASSLGHPRGGTEAFF	TGTGCCAGCAGTCTTGGACACCCCCGGGGAGGCACTGAAGCTTTCTTT
TRBV13	few	16	TRBJ2-7	TRBD1	CASSRLGAGGRYEQYF	TGTGCCAGCAGCCGCCTGGGGGCAGGGGGCAGGTACGAGCAGTACTTC
TRBV7-6	few	16	TRBJ2-1	TRBD2	CASSSPGLGTYNEQFF	TGTGCCAGCAGCTCCCCTGGACTAGGCACCTACAATGAGCAGTTCTTC
TRBV2	many	19	TRBJ2-3	TRBD2	CASIQTRTSGRSVGDTQYF	TGTGCCAGCATCCAAACTCGGACTAGCGGGAGGAGTGTTGGAGATACGCAGTATTTT
TRBV11-2	many	16	TRBJ1-1	TRBD1	CASSLWGQGLNTEAFF	TGTGCCAGCAGCCTCTGGGGACAGGGACTGAACACTGAAGCTTTCTTT
TRBV6-2/TRBV6-3	-	15	TRBJ1-5	-	CASRQDLYSNQPQHF	TGTGCCAGCCGACAGGATTTATATAGCAATCAGCCCCAGCATTTT
TRBV29-1	few	12	TRBJ1-2	-	CSVEQGTYGYTF	TGCAGCGTTGAGCAGGGGACCTATGGCTACACCTTC
TRBV6-1	-	15	TRBJ2-7	TRBD2	CASRQLAGGSYEQYF	TGTGCCAGCAGGCAACTAGCGGGTGGCTCCTACGAGCAGTACTTC
TRBV5-1	many	15	TRBJ2-3	TRBD1	CASSGRQGATDTQYF	TGCGCCAGCAGCGGACGACAGGGGGCCACAGATACGCAGTATTTT
TRBV11-2	many	14	TRBJ2-1	-	CASTLLSSYNEQFF	TGTGCCAGCACCCTTTTAAGCTCCTACAATGAGCAGTTCTTC
TRBV28	-	17	TRBJ1-6	TRBD1	CASSSPPGRGLGSPLHF	TGTGCCAGCAGTTCGCCGCCCGGCAGGGGGTTAGGCTCACCCCTCCACTTT
TRBV3-1	many	12	TRBJ2-7	-	CASSQDAAEQYF	TGTGCCAGCAGCCAAGATGCAGCTGAGCAGTACTTC
TRBV2	many	14	TRBJ1-5	-	CASSDRGRGQPQHF	TGTGCCAGCAGTGACAGGGGCCGGGGGCAGCCCCAGCATTTT
TRBV12-3/TRBV12-4	few	18	TRBJ2-2	TRBD1	CASSSGTPGTGVTGELFF	TGTGCCAGCAGTTCCGGCACCCCCGGGACAGGGGTCACCGGGGAGCTGTTTTTT
TRBV7-7	-	15	TRBJ2-5	TRBD1	CASSPDRGRFETQYF	TGTGCTAGCAGCCCAGACAGGGGGCGTTTCGAGACCCAGTACTTC
TRBV11-2	many	16	TRBJ2-1	TRBD2	CASSPRAAGGVDEQFF	TGTGCCAGCAGCCCGAGAGCAGCGGGGGGCGTCGATGAGCAGTTCTTC
TRBV19	-	15	TRBJ1-5	TRBD1	CASRSGGLGNQPQHF	TGTGCCAGTAGATCAGGGGGATTGGGCAATCAGCCCCAGCATTTT
TRBV10-3	few	14	TRBJ1-2	TRBD1	CAISEQGKNYGYTF	TGTGCCATCAGTGAACAGGGGAAGAACTATGGCTACACCTTC
TRBV12-3/TRBV12-4	-	13	TRBJ1-1	TRBD1	CASSQQGSTEAFF	TGTGCCAGCAGTCAACAGGGGAGCACTGAAGCTTTCTTT
TRBV7-9	many	14	TRBJ2-3	-	CASSFGIAAGTQYF	TGTGCCAGCAGCTTTGGGATTGCGGCAGGTACGCAGTATTTT